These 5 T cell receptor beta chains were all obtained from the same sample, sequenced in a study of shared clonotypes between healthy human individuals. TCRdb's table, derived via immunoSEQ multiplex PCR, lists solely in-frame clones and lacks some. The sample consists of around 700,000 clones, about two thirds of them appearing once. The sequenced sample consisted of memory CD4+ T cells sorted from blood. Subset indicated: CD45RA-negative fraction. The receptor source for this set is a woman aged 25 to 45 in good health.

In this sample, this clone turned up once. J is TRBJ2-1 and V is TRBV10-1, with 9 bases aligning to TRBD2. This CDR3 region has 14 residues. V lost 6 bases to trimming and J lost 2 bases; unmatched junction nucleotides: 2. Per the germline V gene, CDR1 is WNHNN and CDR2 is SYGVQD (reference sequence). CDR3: CASSRLAAYNEQFF. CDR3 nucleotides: TGCGCCAGCAGCAGACTAGCGGCCTACAATGAGCAGTTCTTC.

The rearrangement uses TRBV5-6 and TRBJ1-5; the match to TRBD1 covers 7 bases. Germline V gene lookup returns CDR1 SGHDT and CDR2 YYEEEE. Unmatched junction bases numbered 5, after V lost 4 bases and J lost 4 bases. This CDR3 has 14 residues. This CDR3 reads CASSGTGVNQPQHF. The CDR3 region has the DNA TGTGCCAGCAGCGGCACAGGGGTTAATCAGCCCCAGCATTTT.

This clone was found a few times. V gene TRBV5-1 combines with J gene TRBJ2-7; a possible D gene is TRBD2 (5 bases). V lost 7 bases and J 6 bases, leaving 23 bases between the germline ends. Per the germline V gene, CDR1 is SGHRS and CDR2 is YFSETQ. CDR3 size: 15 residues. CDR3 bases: TGCGCCAGCCGGAAGGGCTTACAAACGAGCGGCGAGCAGTACTTC. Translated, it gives CASRKGLQTSGEQYF.

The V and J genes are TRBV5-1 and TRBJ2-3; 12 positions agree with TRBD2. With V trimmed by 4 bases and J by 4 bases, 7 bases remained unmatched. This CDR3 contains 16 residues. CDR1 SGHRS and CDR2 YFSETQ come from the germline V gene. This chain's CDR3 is CASSTRTSGTPDTQYF. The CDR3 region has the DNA TGCGCCAGCAGCACCAGGACTAGCGGGACCCCAGATACGCAGTATTTT.

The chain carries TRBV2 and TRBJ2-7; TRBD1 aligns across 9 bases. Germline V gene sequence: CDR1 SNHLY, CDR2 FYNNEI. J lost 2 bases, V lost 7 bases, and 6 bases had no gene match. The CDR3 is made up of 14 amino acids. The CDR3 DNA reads TGTGCCAGCAACCGGGACAGGGAGACCTACGAGCAGTACTTC. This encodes CASNRDRETYEQYF.